Here is one T cell receptor (beta chain) with its context. Its target is not known. RNA, once extracted, was reverse transcribed into cDNA for use as the sequencing template. The table came from immunoSEQ multiplex PCR; TCRdb's copy has only in-frame clones and leaves some out. Among 150,000 to 200,000 clones listed, roughly 70% were seen once. The treatment here: oral pan-JAK inhibitor, 5-10 mg twice daily. V was cut by 4 bases and J by 6 bases, with 18 bases left in between. CDR3 length: 14 residues. In germline, CDR1 is SQVTM, CDR2 ANQGSEA. The data are from a study of CD8+ T cells in alopecia areata. Broader study findings: Scalp samples also yield sequences of resident alphabeta T cells from normal skin. Alopecia totalis/universalis scalp especially showed more expanded CD8+ clones than normal scalp. Clonality in the scalp and expanded CD8+ clones ranked among the top 100 were significantly decreased by tofacitinib. Many expanded lesional clones persisted during tofacitinib (in both scalp and blood).

The clonotype comes from a human donor with alopecia areata. This chain joins TRBV29-1 and TRBJ1-1; D gene uncertain. Sequenced here: CD4+ T cells sorted from blood, sampled between weeks 47 and 50, from a patient treated with tofacitinib. CDR3: CSVVPLLGGPEAFF. The CDR3 nucleotides are TGCAGCGTTGTTCCCCTACTCGGAGGCCCTGAAGCTTTCTTT.